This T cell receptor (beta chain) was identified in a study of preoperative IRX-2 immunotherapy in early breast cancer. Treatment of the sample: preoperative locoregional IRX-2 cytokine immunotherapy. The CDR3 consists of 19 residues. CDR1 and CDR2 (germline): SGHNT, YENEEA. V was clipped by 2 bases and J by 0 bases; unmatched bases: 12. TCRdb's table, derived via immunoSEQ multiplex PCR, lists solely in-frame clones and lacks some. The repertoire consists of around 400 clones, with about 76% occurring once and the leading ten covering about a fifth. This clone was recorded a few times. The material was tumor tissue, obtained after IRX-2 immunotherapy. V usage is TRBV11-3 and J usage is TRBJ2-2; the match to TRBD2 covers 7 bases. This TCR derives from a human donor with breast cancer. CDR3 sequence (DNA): TGTGCCAGCAGCTTAACCTGGCGGGGGAGTTTTACGAACACCGGGGAGCTGTTTTTT. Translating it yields CASSLTWRGSFTNTGELFF.